This T cell receptor beta chain was captured in a study of CD8 T cells in Susac syndrome. Reverse transcription of about 0.5 to 1 ug RNA was performed with random hexamers. It was immunoSEQ multiplex PCR that amplified TCR beta CDR3 across 54 Vbeta and 13 Jbeta. MiXCR was run by TCRdb on the immunoSEQ multiplex PCR reads, yielding one entry per CDR3 protein. The data show 140,000 or so distinct CDR3 sequences, 94% seen once. From germline, CDR1 is SGHRS and CDR2 YFSETQ. With 3 bases removed from V and 1 base from J, the gap between germline ends came to 11 bases. The length of the CDR3 is 14 residues. The sequenced target, TCR beta, came from blood CD8+ and CD4+ T cells. FACS enriched CD8+ TEMRA cells, while bulk CD8+ and CD4+ were negatively isolated.

This TCR derives from a human donor in good health. This chain links TRBV5-1 with TRBJ2-7, with TRBD2 as a possible D gene (5 bases). The sequencing sample was made of CD4+ T cells from PBMCs. CDR3 nucleotide sequence: TGCGCCAGCAGCTCCCCTTCGGGATCCTACGAGCAGTACTTC. It is translated as CASSSPSGSYEQYF.